The entry below describes one T cell receptor beta chain. The antigen this receptor binds is unknown. Per-base qualities were not stored, and no clone one base away is much larger. Receptor libraries were prepared by the immunoSEQ multiplex PCR assay. Adaptive Biotechnologies (Seattle, WA) carried out genomic DNA extraction, TRB sequencing and normalization. The authors' analysis ran thus. Clonality was computed as one minus Shannon entropy of productive TRB sequences normalized by log2 of unique productive sequences. KLL-specific clonotypes in tumors were identified by matching TCRbeta CDR3 amino acid sequences to those from the tetramer-sorted sample of each patient. Here the immuneACCESS table is served through TCRdb, limited to in-frame sequences with V and J called. Missing clones are a known gap in these copies; in checked studies unresolved V genes cover under half, and the rest lacks a known reason. Clone size and the V and J calls come from that table; the DNA yielded D and trimming. For this sample there are more than 20,000 clones; about 90% appear just once. Of the sample, approximately 3% falls within the top ten clones.

These data originate in a study of tumor-infiltrating T cells and Merkel cell polyomavirus (dated by TCRdb to 2016 to 2017). Notes on the research overall: In Merkel cell carcinoma patients, the study investigated CD8+ T cells specific for the Merkel cell polyomavirus KLL epitope. Patients received varied, non-standardized therapies including chemotherapy, radiation and immunotherapies. In about 14 samples, KLL-tetramer-sorted cells taken from blood or tumor-infiltrating lymphocytes underwent TRB sequencing, as did 11 to 12 matched whole-tumor samples. Most whole-tumor samples were obtained as 25-micron curls cut from formalin-fixed, paraffin-embedded tissue blocks. Across the study, one tumor sample was obtained as a frozen nodal tumor digest and one as a flash-frozen core biopsy of a metastasis. Varying disease stages were represented at patient presentation, and patients were followed for a median of approximately 2.8 years (range 1.1 to 6.0 years).

All patients' tumors stained robustly positive for Merkel cell polyomavirus Large T antigen by immunohistochemistry. About eleven Merkel cell carcinoma patients were included, each with robust KLL-tetramer+ populations (above 0.04% of CD8+ T cells) in blood and/or cultured TIL. Every patient was Caucasian, and patient ages ranged from roughly 45 to 80 years, with a median of 65 years. Lymph node tumors were analyzed for patients with unknown primaries presenting with nodal disease, or where primary tissue was insufficient. Reading the germline V gene gives CDR1 MNHEY and CDR2 SVGAGI. A distance of 7 bases separates the germline ends of V and J, which lose 1 base and 4 bases respectively. The CDR3 measures 13 amino acids from cysteine to phenylalanine. Only the CDR3 portion is preserved as DNA: 39 bases, with reading frame beginning at the first base. What the research found in general, with its limitations: One limitation of the study is the small sample size (n ≈ twelve patients). Because the study covered only a single viral epitope, T cells targeting other Merkel cell polyomavirus epitopes were not captured. KLL-specific TRB repertoires proved diverse and largely private: among hundreds of unique sequences, only one clonotype was public, and a couple of patients shared that clonotype. A higher intratumoral fraction of KLL-specific T cells (about 1.7-20% versus 0-0.14%) was associated with significantly improved MCC-specific survival. More unique KLL-specific clonotypes in tumors (roughly 5-120 vs 0-3) was associated with a significant MCC-specific survival advantage (P = 0.0051).

The sequence joins TRBV6-5 to TRBJ2-5, with the D gene not clear enough to name. The clonotype was recovered from a man aged 45-65 years with Merkel cell carcinoma. The sample was lymph node tissue. The sequence in DNA is TGTGCCAGCAGTTACTGGTACGGAGAGACCCAGTACTTC. Its protein reads: CASSYWYGETQYF.